The TCR beta chain under discussion was sequenced for a study of blood T cell repertoires in COVID-19. Study-level background: COVID-19 samples from acute and convalescent phases originated in the United States, Italy and Spain. From T cells, B-cell-depleted T cells, or PBMCs came the material, which was cDNA or gDNA.

Original data processing: Researchers report that nucleated cell counts were estimated from reference gene primer amplification. The data were produced by immunoSEQ multiplex PCR, yet TCRdb's version contains in-frame clones alone and is incomplete. V and J calls and clone size are those listed in that table; D and trimming were worked out from the DNA. The sample lists approximately 150,000 clones, 80% to 90% occurring once. J lost 4 bases, V lost 5 bases, and 8 bases had no gene match. The CDR3 has 16 amino acids. Germline loops: CDR1 LNHNV, CDR2 YYDKDF (reference sequence). The gene calls are TRBV15 and TRBJ1-5, with 10 nucleotides matching TRBD1. The sequence came from a man aged 40-49 years with acute or convalescent COVID-19. Material for sequencing was peripheral blood. The CDR3 region is CATSDPGQGTNQPQHF. CDR3 nucleotides: TGTGCCACCAGCGATCCGGGACAGGGGACTAATCAGCCCCAGCATTTT.